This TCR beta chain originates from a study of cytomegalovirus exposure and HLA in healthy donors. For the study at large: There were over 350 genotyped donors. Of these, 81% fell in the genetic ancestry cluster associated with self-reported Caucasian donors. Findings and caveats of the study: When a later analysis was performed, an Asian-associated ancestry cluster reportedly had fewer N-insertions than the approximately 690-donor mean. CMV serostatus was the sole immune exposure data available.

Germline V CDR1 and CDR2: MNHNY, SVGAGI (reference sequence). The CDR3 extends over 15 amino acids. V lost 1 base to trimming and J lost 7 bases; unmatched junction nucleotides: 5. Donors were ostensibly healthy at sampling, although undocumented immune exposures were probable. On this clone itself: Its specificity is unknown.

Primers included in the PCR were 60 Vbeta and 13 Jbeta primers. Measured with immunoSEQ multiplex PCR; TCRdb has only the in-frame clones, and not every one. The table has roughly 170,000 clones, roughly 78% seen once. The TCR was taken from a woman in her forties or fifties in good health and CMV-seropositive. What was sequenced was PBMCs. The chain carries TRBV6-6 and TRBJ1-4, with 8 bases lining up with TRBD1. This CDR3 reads CASSYYGQGPEKLFF. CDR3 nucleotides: TGTGCCAGCAGTTACTATGGACAGGGACCTGAAAAACTGTTTTTT.